The clone carrying this T cell receptor beta chain was recorded many times. What it binds is unknown. The data derive from a study of T cells in Graves' hyperthyroidism and ophthalmopathy. Study-level points and caveats: The model forecast ophthalmopathy, anticipating it by a median roughly 6 months before onset.

Regions amplified from RNA transcripts were the TCR beta CDR3 regions. When the TCR CDR3 underwent first-round RT-PCR, the HTBI primer set was used. MiXCR, applied by TCRdb to the multiplex PCR reads, yields one record per CDR3 protein. The sample yields fewer than 750,000 distinct CDR3 sequences, 14% seen once. V lost 4 bases and J lost 5, with 14 bases in between. This CDR3 has 14 amino acids. CDR1 and CDR2 from the germline V gene are SGHTA and FQGNSA. This sequence was found in a woman between 45 and 65 years old with Graves' ophthalmopathy. The V gene is TRBV7-2, the J gene TRBJ1-2; the D gene is possibly TRBD1 (5 bases). Sequencing was carried out using blood. For the CDR3, the DNA is TGTGCCAGCAGCTCCAATGGGGGAGCGTATGGCTACACCTTC. Its translation: CASSSNGGAYGYTF.